This entry concerns a single TCR beta chain. This sample was included in a study of T cells after somatic rescue of genetic block. Produced via immunoSEQ multiplex PCR; TCRdb's table is partial and in-frame only. The table has 110,000 or so clones, about 93% seen once. V shed 0 bases and J shed 4 bases, with 7 bases lying between them. The CDR3 has 13 residues. Germline V gene sequence: CDR1 SGHRS, CDR2 YFSETQ. The sample taken for sequencing was peripheral blood mononuclear cells (PBMCs). This TCR came from a woman aged 18 to 35. The rearrangement links TRBV5-1 to TRBJ1-2; possibly TRBD1 for D (5 bases). The DNA of the CDR3 is TGCGCCAGCAGCTTGGCAGGGACCTATGGCTACACCTTC. This sequence encodes CASSLAGTYGYTF.